The 12 T cell receptor beta chains reported below all come from one sample, sequenced in a study of shared clonotypes between healthy human individuals (dated by TCRdb to about 2020). CD8 naive samples were obtained by positive selection for CCR7 among CD45RO-negative cells, yielding a CD45RA+CCR7+ population from which TemRA cells were excluded. Libraries were made using the immunoSEQ multiplex PCR assay. In TCRdb, the immuneACCESS table is reduced to in-frame sequences with V and J assigned. These tables do not hold every clone; where another copy was compared, an unresolved V gene accounts for under half, and the others remain unexplained. A total of around 1,900,000 clones appear in this sample, roughly 95% of them only once. Under 2% of the sample is held by the ten biggest clonotypes. The material sequenced was naive CD8+ T cells from PBMCs. Per the publication, the cell subset or site label means: CD45RA+CCR7+. All receptors derive from a young man in good health. Some clones in this sample may be carry-over from other donors' samples.

This chain uses TRBV27 with TRBJ2-7; 13 positions match TRBD2. The CDR3 consists of 15 residues. The germline V gene has CDR1 MNHEY and CDR2 SMNVEV (reference sequence). Germline trimming cut 5 bases from V and 5 bases from J; bases unmatched to any gene: 6. The chain's CDR3 is CASSPGTSGINEQYF. The CDR3 region has the DNA TGTGCCAGCAGTCCGGGGACTAGCGGGATAAACGAGCAGTACTTC.

V is TRBV7-8 and J is TRBJ2-7, with 7 bases aligning to TRBD2. The junction had 8 bases not matched to a gene; V was cut back by 7 bases and J by 2 bases. The length of the CDR3 is 14 residues. Germline assignment: CDR1 SGHVS and CDR2 FQNEAQ. CDR3 sequence: CASTFGGRAYEQYF. CDR3 coding DNA: TGTGCCAGCACCTTTGGTGGGAGGGCCTACGAGCAGTACTTC.

The chain uses TRBV30 and TRBJ2-3, with 7 positions matching TRBD2. Germline trimming cut 0 bases from V and 6 bases from J; bases unmatched to any gene: 9. The CDR3 spans 15 residues. CDR1 and CDR2 from the germline V gene are GTSNPN and SVGIG (reference sequence). This CDR3 is CAWSVLRRERDTQYF. The DNA for the CDR3 is TGTGCCTGGAGTGTACTTCGGCGGGAGAGGGATACGCAGTATTTT. The full variable domain, its missing parts supplied by reference TRBV30 and TRBJ2-3, is SQTIHQWPATLVQPVGSPLSLECTVEGTSNPNLYWYRQAAGRGLQLLFYSVGIGQISSEVPQNLSASRPQDRQFILSSKKLLLSDSGFYLCAWSVLRRERDTQYFGPGTRLTVL.

J is TRBJ2-1 and V is TRBV6-5; TRBD1 matches 8 bases. The germline CDR1 and CDR2 sequences are MNHEY and SVGAGI. The length of the CDR3 is 14 residues. Trimming removed 6 bases from V and 8 bases from J; junction bases left unmatched: 9. For the CDR3, the DNA is TGTGCCAGCAGACCCGGACAGGGCGGGGATGAGCAGTTCTTC. Residues: CASRPGQGGDEQFF.

This clone appeared a single time. The V call is TRBV9, the J call TRBJ1-5; weak D call: TRBD1 (6 bases). The CDR3 is 15 residues long. V gave up 4 bases and J gave up 1 base, with 12 bases separating them. Looked up from germline, CDR1 is SGDLS and CDR2 is YYNGEE. CDR3 sequence: CASSPQGKSNQPQHF. For the CDR3, the DNA is TGTGCCAGCAGCCCACAGGGAAAGAGCAATCAGCCCCAGCATTTT.

The chain couples TRBV27 to TRBJ1-1; D gene ambiguous. This CDR3 contains 15 residues. Germline lookup yields CDR1 MNHEY and CDR2 SMNVEV (reference sequence). The V end lost 6 bases, the J end lost 6 bases, and 20 bases lay between the germline ends. The CDR3 is CASRVGRGGFAEAFF. The CDR3 DNA follows: TGTGCCAGCAGGGTAGGGCGGGGAGGGTTTGCTGAAGCTTTCTTT.

As regards this clone: The identical CDR3 is also encoded by other nucleotide sequences in the sample. The chain employs TRBV28 and TRBJ1-3; TRBD1 aligns across 7 bases. V was pared by 3 bases and J by 3 bases, with 5 bases of the junction left unmatched. The CDR3 length is 15 residues. CDR1 is MDHEN, CDR2 SYDVKM, per germline. Here the CDR3 reads CASSLRGLSGNTIYF. Here the CDR3 DNA reads TGTGCCAGCAGTTTGAGGGGGCTTAGTGGAAACACCATATATTTT.

In nucleotides, the CDR3 is TGTGCCAGCAGCGCTTCCGGGACTAGGAGCACAGATACGCAGTATTTT. As protein: CASSASGTRSTDTQYF. This chain links TRBV9 with TRBJ2-3; TRBD2 aligns across 8 bases. The CDR3 is 16 amino acids. V dropped 3 bases and J dropped 0; count of bases not matched to a gene: 6. Germline loops: CDR1 SGDLS, CDR2 YYNGEE.

The chain has TRBV27 and TRBJ2-1; D may be TRBD2 (6 bases). Germline CDR1 MNHEY, CDR2 SMNVEV (reference sequence). This CDR3 has 13 amino acids. The ends were cut back, 5 bases at V and 3 bases at J, with 8 bases in the middle. CDR3 bases: TGTGCCAGCAGTGTGGACTACTACAATGAGCAGTTCTTC. Its protein product is CASSVDYYNEQFF.

The gene calls are TRBV13 and TRBJ2-1; D is perhaps TRBD2 (6 bases). The CDR3 runs 14 residues. The V gene lost 5 bases and the J gene lost 4 bases, with 12 bases spanning the gap. Germline-derived CDR1 and CDR2 are PRHDT and FYEKMQ (reference sequence). The CDR3 sequence: CASSTRLEYNEQFF. In DNA form, the CDR3 reads TGTGCCAGCAGCACCCGACTAGAATACAATGAGCAGTTCTTC.

Remarks on this clone: At the DNA level, this CDR3 is encoded by other sequences in the same sample as well. The chain employs TRBV7-9 and TRBJ2-1, with D unclear. CDR3 length: 13 residues. Trimming shortened V by 0 bases and J by 7 bases, and 7 bases separated the two germline ends. The germline V gene encodes CDR1 SEHNR and CDR2 FQNEAQ (reference sequence). CDR3 sequence reads: CASSLAWDNEQFF. CDR3 DNA sequence: TGTGCCAGCAGCTTAGCGTGGGATAATGAGCAGTTCTTC.

DNA of the CDR3: TGTGCCATCAGAGGGGGCCAGGGGGCAGGTGGCTACACCTTC. Protein: CAIRGGQGAGGYTF. The V gene is TRBV10-3, the J gene TRBJ1-2, with 8 bases lining up with TRBD1. J gave up 7 bases and V 6 bases, and 10 bases lay outside the gene matches. This CDR3 comprises 14 residues. Germline-derived CDR1 and CDR2 are ENHRY and SYGVKD.